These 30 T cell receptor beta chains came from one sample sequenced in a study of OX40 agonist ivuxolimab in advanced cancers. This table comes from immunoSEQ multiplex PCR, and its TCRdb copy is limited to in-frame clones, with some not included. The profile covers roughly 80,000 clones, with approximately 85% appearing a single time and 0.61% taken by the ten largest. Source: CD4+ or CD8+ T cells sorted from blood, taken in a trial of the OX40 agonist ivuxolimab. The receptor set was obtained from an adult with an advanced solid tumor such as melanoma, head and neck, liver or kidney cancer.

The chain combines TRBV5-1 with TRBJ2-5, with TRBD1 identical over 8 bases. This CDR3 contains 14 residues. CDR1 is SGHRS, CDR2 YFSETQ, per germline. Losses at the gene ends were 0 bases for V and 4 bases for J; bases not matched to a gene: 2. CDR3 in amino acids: CASSLGTGTETQYF. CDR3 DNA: TGCGCCAGCAGCTTGGGGACAGGGACAGAGACCCAGTACTTC.

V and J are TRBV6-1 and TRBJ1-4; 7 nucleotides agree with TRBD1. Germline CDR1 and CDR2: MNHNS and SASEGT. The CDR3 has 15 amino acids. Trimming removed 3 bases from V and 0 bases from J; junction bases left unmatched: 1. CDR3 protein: CASSDQGATNEKLFF. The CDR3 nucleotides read TGTGCCAGCAGTGACCAGGGGGCAACTAATGAAAAACTGTTTTTT.

The CDR3 protein is CASRPARGRGNEKLFF. CDR3 in DNA: TGTGCCAGCAGGCCAGCCAGGGGGCGGGGTAATGAAAAACTGTTTTTT. The chain couples TRBV7-9 to TRBJ1-4, with TRBD1 matching over 8 bases. This CDR3 contains 16 residues. With V trimmed by 6 bases and J by 4 bases, 10 bases remained unmatched. CDR1 is SEHNR, CDR2 FQNEAQ, per germline (reference sequence).

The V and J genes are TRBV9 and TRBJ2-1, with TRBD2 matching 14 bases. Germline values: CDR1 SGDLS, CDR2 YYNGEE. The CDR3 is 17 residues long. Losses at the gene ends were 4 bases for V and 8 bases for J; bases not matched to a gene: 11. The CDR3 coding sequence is TGTGCCAGCAGCCCCCAGCGACTAGCGGGGGGGCTAGATGAGCAGTTCTTC. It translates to CASSPQRLAGGLDEQFF.

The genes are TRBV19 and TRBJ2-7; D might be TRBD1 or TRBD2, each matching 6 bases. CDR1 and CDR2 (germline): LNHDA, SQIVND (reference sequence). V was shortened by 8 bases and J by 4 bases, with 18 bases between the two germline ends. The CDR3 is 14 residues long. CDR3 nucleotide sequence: TGTGCCAGTGGGGATGTGGGGGGCTCATACGAGCAGTACTTC. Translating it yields CASGDVGGSYEQYF.

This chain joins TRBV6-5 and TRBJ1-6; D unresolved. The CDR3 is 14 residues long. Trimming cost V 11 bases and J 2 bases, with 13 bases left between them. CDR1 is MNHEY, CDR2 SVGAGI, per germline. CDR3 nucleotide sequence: TGTGCCTCCTCGTGGGAGGCCTATAATTCACCCCTCCACTTT. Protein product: CASSWEAYNSPLHF.

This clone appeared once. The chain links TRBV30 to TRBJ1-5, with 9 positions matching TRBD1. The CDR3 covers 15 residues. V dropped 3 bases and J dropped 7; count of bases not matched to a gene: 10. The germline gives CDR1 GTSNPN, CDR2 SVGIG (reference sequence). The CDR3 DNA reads TGTGCCTGGAGCCTAAGGACAGGGGATCGGCAGCCCCAGCATTTT. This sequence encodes CAWSLRTGDRQPQHF.

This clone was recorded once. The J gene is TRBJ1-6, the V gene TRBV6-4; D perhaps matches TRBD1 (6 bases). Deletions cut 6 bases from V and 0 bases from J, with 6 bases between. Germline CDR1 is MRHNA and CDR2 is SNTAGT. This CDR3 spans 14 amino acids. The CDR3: CASRDSSYNSPLHF. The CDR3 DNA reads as TGTGCCAGCAGGGACAGCTCCTATAATTCACCCCTCCACTTT.

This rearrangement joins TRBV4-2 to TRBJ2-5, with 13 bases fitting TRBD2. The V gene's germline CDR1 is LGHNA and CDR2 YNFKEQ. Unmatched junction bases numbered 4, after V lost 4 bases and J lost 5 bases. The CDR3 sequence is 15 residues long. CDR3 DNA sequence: TGTGCCAGCAGCCTAGGGACTAGCGGGGAGGAGACCCAGTACTTC. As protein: CASSLGTSGEETQYF.

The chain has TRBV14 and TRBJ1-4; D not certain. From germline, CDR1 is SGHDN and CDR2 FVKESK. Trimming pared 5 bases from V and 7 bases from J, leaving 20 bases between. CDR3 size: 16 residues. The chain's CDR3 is CASSETKGRGGEKLFF. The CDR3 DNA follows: TGTGCCAGCAGCGAGACTAAAGGTCGGGGAGGTGAAAAACTGTTTTTT.

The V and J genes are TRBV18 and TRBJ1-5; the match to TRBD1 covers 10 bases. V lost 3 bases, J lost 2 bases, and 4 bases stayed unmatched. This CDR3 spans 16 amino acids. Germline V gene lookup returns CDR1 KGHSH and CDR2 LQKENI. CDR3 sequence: CASSPGTGAGNQPQHF. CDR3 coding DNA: TGTGCCAGCTCACCCGGGACAGGGGCTGGCAATCAGCCCCAGCATTTT.

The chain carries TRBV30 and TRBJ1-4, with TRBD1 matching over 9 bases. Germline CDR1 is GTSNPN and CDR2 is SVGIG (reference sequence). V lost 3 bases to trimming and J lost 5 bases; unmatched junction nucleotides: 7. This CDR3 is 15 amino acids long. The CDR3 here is CAWSDAGTGNEKLFF. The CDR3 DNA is TGTGCCTGGAGCGACGCCGGGACAGGGAATGAAAAACTGTTTTTT.

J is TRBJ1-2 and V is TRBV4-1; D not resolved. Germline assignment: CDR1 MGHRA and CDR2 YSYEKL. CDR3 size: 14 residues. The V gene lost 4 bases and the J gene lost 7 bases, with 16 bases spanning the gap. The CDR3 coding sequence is TGCGCCAGCAGCCCGCCCCGGGCCCGGGGTGGCTACACCTTC. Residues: CASSPPRARGGYTF.

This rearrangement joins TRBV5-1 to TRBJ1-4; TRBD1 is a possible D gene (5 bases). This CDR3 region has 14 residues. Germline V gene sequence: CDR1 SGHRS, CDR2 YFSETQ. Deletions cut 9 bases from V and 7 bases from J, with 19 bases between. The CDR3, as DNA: TGCGCCACCAAACGGGGGTCCCAAGGTGAAAAACTGTTTTTT. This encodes CATKRGSQGEKLFF.

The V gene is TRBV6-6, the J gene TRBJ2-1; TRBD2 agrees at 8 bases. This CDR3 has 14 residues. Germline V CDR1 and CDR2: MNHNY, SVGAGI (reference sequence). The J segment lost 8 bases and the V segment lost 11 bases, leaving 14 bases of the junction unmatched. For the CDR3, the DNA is TGTGCCGTCCGGTCCGGGGGGGCCATGGATGAGCAGTTCTTC. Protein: CAVRSGGAMDEQFF.

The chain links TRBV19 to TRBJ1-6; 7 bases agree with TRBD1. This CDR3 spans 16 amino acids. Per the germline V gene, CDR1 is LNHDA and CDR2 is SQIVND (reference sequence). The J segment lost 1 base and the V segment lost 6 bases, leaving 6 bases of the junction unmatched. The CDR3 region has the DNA TGTGCCAGTAGAGGTGAGGGGGCTTCCTATAATTCACCCCTCCACTTT. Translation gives CASRGEGASYNSPLHF.

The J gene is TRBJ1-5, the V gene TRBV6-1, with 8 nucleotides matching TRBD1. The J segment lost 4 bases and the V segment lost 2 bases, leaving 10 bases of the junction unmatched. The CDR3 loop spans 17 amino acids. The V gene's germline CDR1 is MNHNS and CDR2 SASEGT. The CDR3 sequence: CASSENSGGNRNQPQHF. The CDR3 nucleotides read TGTGCCAGCAGTGAAAATTCAGGGGGCAATAGGAATCAGCCCCAGCATTTT.

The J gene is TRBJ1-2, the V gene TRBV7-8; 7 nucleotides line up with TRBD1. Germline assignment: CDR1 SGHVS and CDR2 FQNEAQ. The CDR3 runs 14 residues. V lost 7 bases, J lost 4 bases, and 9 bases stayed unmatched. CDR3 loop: CASTTGQSVYGYTF. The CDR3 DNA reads TGTGCCAGCACCACGGGACAGTCCGTCTATGGCTACACCTTC.

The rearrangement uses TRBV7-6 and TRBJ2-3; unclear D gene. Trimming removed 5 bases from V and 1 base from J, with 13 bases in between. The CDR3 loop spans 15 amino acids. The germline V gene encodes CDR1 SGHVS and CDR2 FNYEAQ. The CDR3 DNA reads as TGTGCCAGCAGCCAAAAAGAGTCTGGCACAGATACGCAGTATTTT. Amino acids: CASSQKESGTDTQYF. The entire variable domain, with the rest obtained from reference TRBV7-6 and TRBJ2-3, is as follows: GAGVSQSPRYKVTKRGQDVALRCDPISGHVSLYWYRQALGQGPEFLTYFNYEAQQDKSGLPNDRFSAERPEGSISTLTIQRTEQRDSAMYRCASSQKESGTDTQYFGPGTRLTVL.

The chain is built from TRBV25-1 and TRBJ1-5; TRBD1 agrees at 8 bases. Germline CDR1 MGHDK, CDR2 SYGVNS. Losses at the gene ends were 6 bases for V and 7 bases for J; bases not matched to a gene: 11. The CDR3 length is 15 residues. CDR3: CASSPNGQGRQPQHF. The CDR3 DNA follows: TGTGCCAGCAGCCCAAATGGACAGGGTAGGCAGCCCCAGCATTTT.

CDR3 sequence: CASSPVVTGGMEAFF. The DNA for the CDR3 is TGCGCCAGCAGCCCTGTTGTAACAGGGGGAATGGAAGCTTTCTTT. This chain joins TRBV5-1 and TRBJ1-1; 8 bases align to TRBD1. Germline V gives CDR1 SGHRS, CDR2 YFSETQ. Losses at the gene ends were 4 bases for V and 8 bases for J; bases not matched to a gene: 13. The CDR3 has 15 residues.

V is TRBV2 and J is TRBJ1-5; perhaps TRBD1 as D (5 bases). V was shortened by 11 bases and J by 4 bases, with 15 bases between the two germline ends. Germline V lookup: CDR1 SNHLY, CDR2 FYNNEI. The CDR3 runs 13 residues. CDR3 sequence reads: CAGGTAKNQPQHF. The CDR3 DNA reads TGTGCCGGGGGAACAGCGAAAAATCAGCCCCAGCATTTT.

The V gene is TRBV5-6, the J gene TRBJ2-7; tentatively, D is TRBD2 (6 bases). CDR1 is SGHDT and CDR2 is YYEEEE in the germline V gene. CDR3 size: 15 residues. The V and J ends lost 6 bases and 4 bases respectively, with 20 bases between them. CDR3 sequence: CASTPGGADAYEQYF. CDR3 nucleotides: TGTGCCAGCACCCCCGGCGGGGCGGATGCTTACGAGCAGTACTTC.

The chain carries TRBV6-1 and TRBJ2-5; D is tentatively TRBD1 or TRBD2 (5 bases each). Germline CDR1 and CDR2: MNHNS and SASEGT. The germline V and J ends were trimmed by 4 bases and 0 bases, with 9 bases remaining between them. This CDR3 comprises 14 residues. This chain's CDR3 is CASSVGPNQETQYF. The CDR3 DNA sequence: TGTGCCAGCAGTGTGGGACCTAACCAAGAGACCCAGTACTTC.

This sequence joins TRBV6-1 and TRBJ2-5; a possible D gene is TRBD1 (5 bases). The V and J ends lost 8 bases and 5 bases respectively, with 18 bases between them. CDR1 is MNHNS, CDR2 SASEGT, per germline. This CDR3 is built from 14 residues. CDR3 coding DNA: TGTGCCAGCTTGGGTGGATCCAGGGTGGAGACCCAGTACTTC. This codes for CASLGGSRVETQYF.

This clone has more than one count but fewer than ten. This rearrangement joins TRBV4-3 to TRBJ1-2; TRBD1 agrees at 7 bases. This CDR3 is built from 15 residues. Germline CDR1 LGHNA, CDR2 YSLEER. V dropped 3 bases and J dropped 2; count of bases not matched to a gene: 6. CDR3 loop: CASSHRQGGNYGYTF. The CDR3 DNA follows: TGCGCCAGCAGCCACCGACAGGGAGGAAACTATGGCTACACCTTC.

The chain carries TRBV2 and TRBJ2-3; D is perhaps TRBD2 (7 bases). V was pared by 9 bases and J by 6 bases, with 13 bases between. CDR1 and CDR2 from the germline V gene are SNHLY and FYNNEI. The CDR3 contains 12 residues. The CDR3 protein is CAREGGADTQYF. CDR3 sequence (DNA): TGTGCCAGGGAAGGGGGGGCTGATACGCAGTATTTT.

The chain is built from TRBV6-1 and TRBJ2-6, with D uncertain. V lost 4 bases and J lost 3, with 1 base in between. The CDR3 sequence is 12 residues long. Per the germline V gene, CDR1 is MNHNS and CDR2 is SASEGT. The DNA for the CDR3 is TGTGCCAGCAGTGGTGGGGCCAACGTCCTGACTTTC. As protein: CASSGGANVLTF.

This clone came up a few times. CDR3 sequence (DNA): TGCAGCGTTCGAAGAAACGAGGGAGAGACCCAGTACTTC. Translated, it gives CSVRRNEGETQYF. V is TRBV29-1 and J is TRBJ2-5, with D possibly TRBD2 on 5 matching bases. CDR1 is SQVTM and CDR2 is ANQGSEA in the germline V gene. This CDR3 is built from 13 residues. V dropped 5 bases and J dropped 4 bases, with 14 bases sitting between them.

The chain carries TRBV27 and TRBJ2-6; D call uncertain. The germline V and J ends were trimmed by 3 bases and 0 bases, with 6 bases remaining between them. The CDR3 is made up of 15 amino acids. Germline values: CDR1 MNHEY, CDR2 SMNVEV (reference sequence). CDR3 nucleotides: TGTGCCAGCAGTTTCACGGGCTCTGGGGCCAACGTCCTGACTTTC. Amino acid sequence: CASSFTGSGANVLTF. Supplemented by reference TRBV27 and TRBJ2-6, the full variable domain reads EAQVTQNPRYLITVTGKKLTVTCSQNMNHEYMSWYRQDPGLGLRQIYYSMNVEVTDKGDVPEGYKVSRKEKRNFPLILESPSPNQTSLYFCASSFTGSGANVLTFGAGSRLTVL.